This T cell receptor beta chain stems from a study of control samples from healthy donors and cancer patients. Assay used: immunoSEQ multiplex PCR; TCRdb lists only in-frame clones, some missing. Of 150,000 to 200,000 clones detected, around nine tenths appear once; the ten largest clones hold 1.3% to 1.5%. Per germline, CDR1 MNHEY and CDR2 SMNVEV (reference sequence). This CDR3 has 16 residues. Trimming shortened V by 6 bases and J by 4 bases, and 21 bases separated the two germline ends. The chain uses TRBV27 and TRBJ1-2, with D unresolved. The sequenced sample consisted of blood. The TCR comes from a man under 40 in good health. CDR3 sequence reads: CASSQLTAAASYGYTF. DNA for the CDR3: TGTGCCAGCAGCCAACTAACCGCAGCTGCTAGCTATGGCTACACCTTC.